This TCR beta chain was captured in a study of cytomegalovirus exposure and HLA in healthy donors. Study details: Most donors, 81% of approximately 400 genotyped, fell in the Caucasian-associated ancestry cluster.

A word on this clone: Its cognate antigen is unknown.

The PCR made use of 60 Vbeta and 13 Jbeta primers. Assay used: immunoSEQ multiplex PCR; TCRdb lists only in-frame clones, some missing. The sample includes roughly 180,000 clones, nearly 80% seen only once; the top ten take approximately 2.9%. Germline-derived CDR1 and CDR2 are SGHRS and YFSETQ. The CDR3 runs to 11 residues. V was shortened by 4 bases and J by 10 bases, with 10 bases between the two germline ends. General study results and limits: Using the classifier, cytomegalovirus status was reportedly diagnosed with high specificity and sensitivity. In a later analysis, specific HLA alleles were associated with under 20,000 TCR beta sequences at a 0.05 false discovery rate. With later analysis, a missense DCLRE1C variant became linked to TCR beta V- and J-gene trimming.

The chain recombines TRBV5-1 with TRBJ2-3; weak D call: TRBD2 (5 bases). The sequenced material came from PBMCs. This receptor was taken from a female donor in good health and CMV-seronegative. The chain's CDR3 is CASSAEGAQYF. For the CDR3, the DNA is TGCGCCAGCAGCGCCGAGGGAGCGCAGTATTTT.